One sample yielded the 18 T cell receptor beta chains listed below, sequenced in a study of yellow fever vaccine responses in identical twins. Each CDR3 protein gets one entry after TCRdb re-called the RT-PCR reads with MiXCR. The table includes roughly 36,000 distinct CDR3 sequences, more than 50% detected once. The sample here was T cells from blood (PBMCs), unsorted or a sorted subset (not recorded which), taken before or after yellow fever vaccination (not recorded which). Receptor source: a woman younger than 35 who received the yellow fever vaccine.

In its sample, this clonotype was seen a few times. V is TRBV29-1 and J is TRBJ2-2; maybe TRBD1 (5 bases). V was clipped by 5 bases and J by 3 bases, with 10 bases between them. Germline CDR1 reads SQVTM; CDR2 reads ANQGSEA. The CDR3 contains 13 residues. The CDR3, as DNA: TGCAGCGTTTATAGGGGTCACACCGGGGAGCTGTTTTTT. This codes for CSVYRGHTGELFF.

The V and J genes are TRBV29-1 and TRBJ2-2; tentative D call: TRBD2 (5 bases). The CDR3 contains 12 residues. Trimming took 5 bases from V and 7 from J, leaving 11 bases between them. The V gene's germline CDR1 is SQVTM and CDR2 ANQGSEA. DNA for the CDR3: TGCAGCGTTATAGAGGGTCTCGGGGAGCTGTTTTTT. It specifies CSVIEGLGELFF.

J is TRBJ2-1 and V is TRBV29-1, with D perhaps being TRBD1 or TRBD2 (5 bases each). V gave up 7 bases and J gave up 10 bases, with 14 bases separating them. Germline CDR1 is SQVTM and CDR2 is ANQGSEA. The CDR3 totals 11 residues. DNA of the CDR3: TGCAGCGGCGCTGGGGGTTTGGAGCAGTTCTTC. Translation: CSGAGGLEQFF.

The chain is built from TRBV30 and TRBJ2-7, with 8 bases identical to TRBD2. This CDR3 has 16 amino acids. After removal of 0 bases from V and 2 bases from J, the junction contained 9 bases not matched to a gene. CDR1 GTSNPN and CDR2 SVGIG come from the germline V gene (reference sequence). The CDR3 here is CAWSVGVAGPTYEQYV. For the CDR3, the DNA is TGTGCCTGGAGTGTAGGGGTAGCGGGGCCTACCTACGAGCAGTACGTC.

J is TRBJ1-1 and V is TRBV18, with D maybe TRBD1 (6 bases). There are 16 residues in the CDR3. Trimming cost V 2 bases and J 7 bases, with 20 bases left between them. Germline V gene data show CDR1 as KGHSH and CDR2 as LQKENI. The CDR3 nucleotides read TGTGCCAGCTCACCAAAATGGGGGGCCTATGCCCGTGAAGCTTTCTTT. It is translated as CASSPKWGAYAREAFF.

V gene TRBV5-1 combines with J gene TRBJ2-5; a possible D gene is TRBD1 (6 bases). Trimming removed 2 bases at V and 2 bases at J, with 7 bases between. The CDR3 extends over 13 amino acids. CDR1 is SGHRS and CDR2 is YFSETQ in the germline V gene. The CDR3 protein is CASSFTGQETQYF. The CDR3 coding sequence is TGCGCCAGCAGCTTCACAGGGCAAGAGACCCAGTACTTC.

The chain links TRBV3-1 to TRBJ2-3; 10 bases line up with TRBD2. With V trimmed by 4 bases and J by 2 bases, 3 bases remained unmatched. Germline V gene lookup returns CDR1 LGHDT and CDR2 YNNKEL (reference sequence). The CDR3 covers 15 residues. The CDR3 here is CASSPGTSDTDTQYF. The CDR3 coding sequence is TGTGCCAGCAGCCCTGGGACTAGCGACACAGATACGCAGTATTTT.

Only one count was recorded for this clonotype. For the CDR3, the DNA is TGCGCCAGCAGCCAGGCCGGGACTAGGGTAGACAATGAGCAGTTCTTC. It encodes CASSQAGTRVDNEQFF. V and J are TRBV4-1 and TRBJ2-1, with 8 bases fitting TRBD2. The germline CDR1 and CDR2 sequences are MGHRA and YSYEKL. The V and J ends lost 3 bases and 5 bases, in that order; junction bases with no gene match: 9. The CDR3 extends over 16 amino acids.

Only a few counts were recorded for this clonotype. The genes are TRBV18 and TRBJ2-5; D perhaps matches TRBD2 (6 bases). CDR1 is KGHSH and CDR2 is LQKENI in the germline V gene. V lost 6 bases and J lost 1, with 9 bases in between. The CDR3 totals 13 residues. CDR3: CASSAGSQETQYF. The CDR3 region has the DNA TGTGCCAGCTCCGCGGGATCCCAAGAGACCCAGTACTTC.

The chain recombines TRBV15 with TRBJ2-5, with no clear D. Trimming cost V 5 bases and J 8 bases, with 9 bases left between them. From germline, CDR1 is LNHNV and CDR2 YYDKDF (reference sequence). The CDR3 runs to 11 residues. CDR3 sequence reads: CATSSWGTQYF. The CDR3 coding sequence is TGTGCCACCAGCTCGTGGGGAACCCAGTACTTC.

Only a few counts were recorded for this clonotype. J is TRBJ2-1 and V is TRBV5-1; no definite D call. The CDR3 has 17 residues. Germline CDR1 is SGHRS and CDR2 is YFSETQ. V was shortened by 1 base and J by 0 bases, with 14 bases between the two germline ends. The CDR3 here is CASSLRRGSGSYNEQFF. CDR3 DNA: TGCGCCAGCAGCTTGCGCCGCGGATCGGGCTCCTACAATGAGCAGTTCTTC.

This clonotype was observed a handful of times. The chain couples TRBV11-1 to TRBJ1-2, with TRBD1 matching 11 bases. J gave up 4 bases and V 5 bases, and 3 bases lay outside the gene matches. In germline, CDR1 is SGHAT, CDR2 FQDESV (reference sequence). This CDR3 region has 14 residues. CDR3 nucleotides: TGTGCCAGCAGCAAGGGACAGGGGGGCTATGGCTACACCTTC. Residues: CASSKGQGGYGYTF.

The rearrangement uses TRBV3-1 and TRBJ2-1; 8 bases match TRBD2. Germline-derived CDR1 and CDR2 are LGHDT and YNNKEL (reference sequence). There are 15 residues in the CDR3. Unmatched junction bases numbered 3, after V lost 2 bases and J lost 3 bases. The CDR3 region has the DNA TGTGCCAGCAGCCAAAATAGCGGGAACTACAATGAGCAGTTCTTC. It specifies CASSQNSGNYNEQFF.

This chain connects TRBV4-2 to TRBJ1-2; possibly TRBD1 for D (6 bases). From germline, CDR1 is LGHNA and CDR2 YNFKEQ. The V end lost 4 bases, the J end lost 5 bases, and 14 bases lay between the germline ends. CDR3 length: 14 amino acids. CDR3 nucleotides: TGTGCCAGCAGCCCAGGGGACCATGGGTATGGCTACACCTTC. This gives the protein CASSPGDHGYGYTF.

This rearrangement joins TRBV5-5 to TRBJ1-5; D not certain. The V end was cut by 4 bases, the J end by 9 bases, with 8 bases between. Germline V lookup: CDR1 SGHKS, CDR2 YYEKEE (reference sequence). The length of the CDR3 is 11 residues. The CDR3 nucleotides read TGTGCCAGCAGCCCCATAGGGCCCCAGCATTTT. It specifies CASSPIGPQHF.

The chain carries TRBV7-6 and TRBJ2-7; D gene uncertain. CDR1 and CDR2 from the germline V gene are SGHVS and FNYEAQ. Deletions cut 2 bases from V and 3 bases from J, with 2 bases between. This CDR3 is 11 amino acids long. Here the CDR3 reads CASSLFYEQYF. As DNA, the CDR3 is TGTGCCAGCAGCTTATTCTACGAGCAGTACTTC. The variable domain in full, completed from reference TRBV7-6 and TRBJ2-7, reads GAGVSQSPRYKVTKRGQDVALRCDPISGHVSLYWYRQALGQGPEFLTYFNYEAQQDKSGLPNDRFSAERPEGSISTLTIQRTEQRDSAMYRCASSLFYEQYFGPGTRLTVT.

The chain carries TRBV4-1 and TRBJ2-3; D gene ambiguous. The CDR3 contains 16 residues. Germline CDR1 and CDR2: MGHRA and YSYEKL. V lost 2 bases, J lost 0 bases, and 12 bases lay in between. The CDR3 DNA follows: TGCGCCAGCAGCCAATCCCACGGCTCTAGCACAGATACGCAGTATTTT. It encodes CASSQSHGSSTDTQYF.

This sequence joins TRBV2 and TRBJ2-5; the D is unclear. In germline, CDR1 is SNHLY, CDR2 FYNNEI. V gave up 4 bases and J gave up 0 bases, with 6 bases separating them. This CDR3 spans 13 amino acids. The CDR3 protein is CASSGAHQETQYF. The CDR3 nucleotides read TGTGCCAGCAGTGGAGCGCACCAAGAGACCCAGTACTTC.